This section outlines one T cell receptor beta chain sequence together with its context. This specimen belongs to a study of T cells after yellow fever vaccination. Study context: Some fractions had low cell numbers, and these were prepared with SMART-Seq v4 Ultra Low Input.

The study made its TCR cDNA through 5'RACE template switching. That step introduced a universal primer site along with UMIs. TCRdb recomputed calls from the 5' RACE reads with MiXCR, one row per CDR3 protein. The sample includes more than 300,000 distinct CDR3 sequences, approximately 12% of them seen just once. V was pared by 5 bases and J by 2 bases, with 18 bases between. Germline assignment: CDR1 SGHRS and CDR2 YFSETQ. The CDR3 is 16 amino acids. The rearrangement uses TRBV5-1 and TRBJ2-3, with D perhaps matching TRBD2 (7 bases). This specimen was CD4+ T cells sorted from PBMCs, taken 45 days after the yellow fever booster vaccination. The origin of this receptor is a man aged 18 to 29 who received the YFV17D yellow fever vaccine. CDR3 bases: TGCGCCAGCAGAACCGTTAGGGGGGGTGACACAGATACGCAGTATTTT. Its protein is CASRTVRGGDTDTQYF.